These 25 T cell receptor beta chains originate from one sample sequenced in a study of early T cells in non-severe SARS-CoV-2 infection. TCRdb ran MiXCR on the 5' RACE reads and lists one entry per CDR3 protein. This sample has tens of thousands of distinct CDR3 sequences, with about 9.3% found just once. Sequencing was done on a sample of whole blood. These receptors originate from an adult who was a healthcare worker with PCR-confirmed SARS-CoV-2 infection or an uninfected control (not recorded which).

In this sample, this clonotype turned up many times. J is TRBJ2-2 and V is TRBV5-1, with a possible D match to TRBD2 (5 bases). CDR3 size: 14 residues. Germline values: CDR1 SGHRS, CDR2 YFSETQ. V was clipped by 5 bases and J by 3 bases, with 11 bases between them. CDR3 residues: CASRRGRDTGELFF. The CDR3 bases are TGCGCCAGCAGACGGGGAAGGGACACCGGGGAGCTGTTTTTT.

This clonotype has a count of ten or more. The chain employs TRBV12-3 or TRBV12-4 and TRBJ2-3, with D perhaps matching TRBD2 (5 bases). Deletions cut 1 base from V and 2 bases from J, with 16 bases between. The CDR3 consists of 17 residues. The CDR3 protein is CASSLVSQRMFTDTQYF. As DNA, the CDR3 is TGTGCCAGCAGTTTAGTGTCACAGCGGATGTTCACAGATACGCAGTATTTT.

This clonotype was found many times. CDR3 coding DNA: TGTGCCAGCAGCCCGCCGGGACAGGGGATTGGCTACACCTTC. It encodes CASSPPGQGIGYTF. V gene TRBV6-5 combines with J gene TRBJ1-2, with 10 bases fitting TRBD1. This CDR3 has 14 amino acids. Germline lookup yields CDR1 MNHEY and CDR2 SVGAGI. V gave up 6 bases and J gave up 7 bases; unmatched junction bases: 8.

V is TRBV7-9 and J is TRBJ2-3; 10 nucleotides line up with TRBD2. CDR3 length: 17 amino acids. The V gene's germline CDR1 is SEHNR and CDR2 FQNEAQ (reference sequence). The V segment lost 4 bases and the J segment 2 bases; nucleotides outside the gene matches: 9. CDR3 loop: CASSYGTGTSDTDTQYF. The CDR3 DNA reads as TGTGCCAGCAGCTACGGCACCGGGACTAGCGACACAGATACGCAGTATTTT.

CDR3 sequence reads: CASSLRLAGAREQFF. The CDR3 DNA reads TGTGCCAGCAGCTTACGACTAGCGGGGGCACGGGAGCAGTTCTTC. The rearrangement joins TRBV7-6 to TRBJ2-1; TRBD2 matches at 12 bases. V lost 2 bases, J lost 10 bases, and 6 bases stayed unmatched. This CDR3 has 15 amino acids. The V gene's germline CDR1 is SGHVS and CDR2 FNYEAQ.

This clonotype was recorded many times. The chain carries TRBV6-2 or TRBV6-3 and TRBJ2-3; 12 bases map to TRBD2. Germline V CDR1 and CDR2: MNHEY, SVGEGT. The CDR3 is 15 residues long. Trimming cost V 5 bases and J 4 bases; bases outside gene matches: 4. CDR3 amino acids: CASSTSGGPPDTQYF. DNA for the CDR3: TGTGCCAGCAGTACTAGCGGGGGGCCCCCAGATACGCAGTATTTT.

The rearrangement links TRBV29-1 to TRBJ1-1; 9 bases align to TRBD1. The V gene end was trimmed by 7 bases and the J gene end by 4 bases; junction bases not matched to a gene: 10. The CDR3 length is 14 residues. CDR1 is SQVTM, CDR2 ANQGSEA, per germline. Here the CDR3 DNA reads TGCAGCGCTATGGATCGGACAGGGGCCACTGAAGCTTTCTTT. As protein: CSAMDRTGATEAFF.

This clonotype was seen a handful of times. V is TRBV18 and J is TRBJ2-2; D gene uncertain. This CDR3 contains 16 residues. Germline assignment: CDR1 KGHSH and CDR2 LQKENI. V was trimmed by 3 bases and J by 1 base, leaving 12 bases between them. CDR3 bases: TGTGCCAGCTCACCGACGAGTAACAAGAACACCGGGGAGCTGTTTTTT. Amino acids: CASSPTSNKNTGELFF.

This clonotype occurred a few times. The J gene is TRBJ2-1, the V gene TRBV2, with a tentative D call TRBD1 (6 bases). This CDR3 is built from 14 residues. Germline values: CDR1 SNHLY, CDR2 FYNNEI. With 7 bases removed from V and 4 bases from J, the gap between germline ends came to 14 bases. CDR3 region: CASKDSLGYNEQFF. CDR3 nucleotide sequence: TGTGCCAGCAAGGACAGCTTGGGATACAATGAGCAGTTCTTC. The full variable domain, its missing parts supplied by reference TRBV2 and TRBJ2-1, is EPEVTQTPSHQVTQMGQEVILRCVPISNHLYFYWYRQILGQKVEFLVSFYNNEISEKSEIFDDQFSVERPDGSNFTLKIRSTKLEDSAMYFCASKDSLGYNEQFFGPGTRLTVL.

This clonotype was recorded at least ten times. J is TRBJ1-2 and V is TRBV20-1, with D uncertain. The CDR3 length is 15 residues. V was pared by 6 bases and J by 6 bases, with 23 bases between. Per the germline V gene, CDR1 is DFQATT and CDR2 is SNEGSKA (reference sequence). In nucleotides, the CDR3 is TGCAGTGCCCCGGCTCGAGCTCCCCGGAGGGATGGCTACACCTTC. Amino acid sequence: CSAPARAPRRDGYTF.

About this clonotype: A much larger clonotype is one base distant, so this may be a read error. The chain couples TRBV6-5 to TRBJ1-1; D gene ambiguous. The germline V and J ends were trimmed by 0 bases and 7 bases, with 18 bases remaining between them. CDR1 MNHEY and CDR2 SVGAGI come from the germline V gene. This CDR3 has 16 residues. CDR3 loop: CASSYSSSGVIGEAFF. The CDR3 DNA reads TGTGCCAGCAGTTACTCGAGTTCCGGGGTAATAGGTGAAGCTTTCTTT.

This clonotype was seen a few times. The chain joins TRBV5-4 to TRBJ2-1, with TRBD2 matching over 14 bases. CDR3 size: 16 residues. Per germline, CDR1 SGHNT and CDR2 YYREEE (reference sequence). The V segment lost 4 bases and the J segment 8 bases; nucleotides outside the gene matches: 8. As DNA, the CDR3 is TGTGCCAGCAGCCCAGGGACTAGCGGGGGTCGGGATGAGCAGTTCTTC. It is translated as CASSPGTSGGRDEQFF.

This clonotype was seen at least ten times. The J gene is TRBJ2-5, the V gene TRBV7-2; D ambiguous. The CDR3 consists of 14 residues. CDR1 and CDR2 (germline): SGHTA, FQGNSA. The V gene lost 4 bases and the J gene lost 5 bases, with 14 bases spanning the gap. The DNA of the CDR3 is TGTGCCAGCAGCTCCCCCGGCCCCGCGGAGACCCAGTACTTC. As protein: CASSSPGPAETQYF.

This chain connects TRBV20-1 to TRBJ1-4; 7 nucleotides agree with TRBD1. Germline CDR1 is DFQATT and CDR2 is SNEGSKA (reference sequence). The CDR3 covers 14 residues. V lost 0 bases, J lost 7 bases, and 5 bases stayed unmatched. The CDR3 bases are TGCAGTGCTAGAGATTCAGGGGGTGGTGAAAAACTGTTTTTT. Its protein product is CSARDSGGGEKLFF.

Many counts were recorded for this clonotype. The rearrangement links TRBV7-2 to TRBJ2-7, with 11 bases fitting TRBD2. Germline trimming cut 4 bases from V and 9 bases from J; bases unmatched to any gene: 11. The CDR3 consists of 15 residues. The V gene's germline CDR1 is SGHTA and CDR2 FQGNSA. The CDR3: CASSSGTSGPLGQYF. CDR3 DNA sequence: TGTGCCAGCAGCTCCGGGACTAGCGGACCACTGGGGCAGTACTTC.

In this sample, this clonotype turned up many times. This chain uses TRBV9 with TRBJ2-1, with a weak D call TRBD1 (6 bases). The CDR3 length is 14 residues. Per germline, CDR1 SGDLS and CDR2 YYNGEE. V gave up 3 bases and J gave up 6 bases, with 13 bases separating them. The DNA for the CDR3 is TGTGCCAGCAGCGCAGAGGGACAACGCAATGAGCAGTTCTTC. Translation: CASSAEGQRNEQFF.

There are many counts of this clonotype. The chain uses TRBV7-9 and TRBJ1-1; D is unclear. This CDR3 is 12 amino acids long. Trimming shortened V by 5 bases and J by 3 bases, and 7 bases separated the two germline ends. Germline CDR1 reads SEHNR; CDR2 reads FQNEAQ (reference sequence). Here the CDR3 reads CASSQRYTEAFF. As DNA, the CDR3 is TGTGCCAGCAGCCAGAGGTACACTGAAGCTTTCTTT.

This clonotype has a count of ten or more. The rearrangement uses TRBV12-5 and TRBJ2-5; 9 bases align to TRBD2. From germline, CDR1 is LGHNT and CDR2 FRNRAP. V shed 7 bases and J 2 bases; nucleotides not matched to a gene: 2. CDR3 length: 13 amino acids. CDR3 DNA: TGTGCTAGTGCCCTAGCGGGACAAGAGACCCAGTACTTC. Translated, it gives CASALAGQETQYF.

This clonotype appeared many times. The rearrangement links TRBV6-1 to TRBJ2-7, with D possibly being TRBD1 (6 bases). The germline gives CDR1 MNHNS, CDR2 SASEGT. Between the trimmed V and J ends, which lost 2 bases and 0 bases, there was a span of 8 bases. CDR3 length: 14 amino acids. In nucleotides, the CDR3 is TGTGCCAGCAGTGAACAGGGGAGCTCCTACGAGCAGTACTTC. Protein: CASSEQGSSYEQYF.

The genes are TRBV29-1 and TRBJ2-2; no firm D call. The germline V gene encodes CDR1 SQVTM and CDR2 ANQGSEA. The CDR3 is made up of 12 amino acids. Trimming took 7 bases from V and 1 from J, leaving 7 bases between them. The DNA of the CDR3 is TGCAGCGCCGCGGAGAACACCGGGGAGCTGTTTTTT. Its protein is CSAAENTGELFF.

This clonotype is classed as medium-sized (0.01 to 0.1%). The chain carries TRBV7-2 and TRBJ1-6; D is undetermined. The length of the CDR3 is 15 residues. V lost 0 bases and J lost 0, with 3 bases in between. From germline, CDR1 is SGHTA and CDR2 FQGNSA. The CDR3 bases are TGTGCCAGCAGCTTAGCGAGCTCCTATAATTCACCCCTCCACTTT. This gives the protein CASSLASSYNSPLHF.

Many counts were recorded for this clonotype. CDR3 region: CAWMGQGSETQYF. For the CDR3, the DNA is TGTGCCTGGATGGGACAGGGATCAGAGACCCAGTACTTC. The chain employs TRBV30 and TRBJ2-5; TRBD1 agrees at 9 bases. The V and J ends lost 4 bases and 4 bases, in that order; junction bases with no gene match: 4. The CDR3 is 13 residues long. Per the germline V gene, CDR1 is GTSNPN and CDR2 is SVGIG (reference sequence).

This clonotype was recorded many times. The rearrangement uses TRBV6-4 and TRBJ2-6; unclear D gene. V lost 0 bases to trimming and J lost 4 bases, with 10 bases between them. CDR1 is MRHNA, CDR2 SNTAGT, per germline. This CDR3 region has 16 residues. The CDR3, as DNA: TGTGCCAGCAGTGACTCCATGGGTACCGGGGCCAACGTCCTGACTTTC. It encodes CASSDSMGTGANVLTF.

CDR3 residues: CASSPDRYTDTQYF. For the CDR3, the DNA is TGTGCCAGCAGCCCGGACAGATACACAGATACGCAGTATTTT. The chain links TRBV7-3 to TRBJ2-3; weak D call: TRBD1 (6 bases). Germline CDR1 and CDR2: SGHTA and FQGTGA. CDR3 length: 14 residues. Between the trimmed V and J ends, which lost 5 bases and 2 bases, there was a span of 11 bases.

The chain links TRBV29-1 to TRBJ1-4; D gene uncertain. The V end lost 5 bases, the J end lost 0 bases, and 7 bases lay between the germline ends. The CDR3 totals 13 residues. The germline gives CDR1 SQVTM, CDR2 ANQGSEA. Here the CDR3 reads CSVLGATNEKLFF. DNA for the CDR3: TGCAGCGTTCTGGGTGCAACTAATGAAAAACTGTTTTTT. Combining the CDR3 with reference TRBV29-1 and TRBJ1-4 gives the whole variable domain SAVISQKPSRDICQRGTSLTIQCQVDSQVTMMFWYRQQPGQSLTLIATANQGSEATYESGFVIDKFPISRPNLTFSTLTVSNMSPEDSSIYLCSVLGATNEKLFFGSGTQLSVL.